The clone carrying this T cell receptor (beta chain) was seen more than once but under ten times. This sample stems from a study of cytomegalovirus exposure and HLA in healthy donors. Overall study: It was reported in a later analysis that the same platform had been used for the roughly 130 validation repertoires as for the approximately 670 first-cohort repertoires.

Here immunoSEQ multiplex PCR was the method, and the copy in TCRdb shows in-frame clones only, minus some. The profile shows 170,000 or so clones, 80% to 85% of them singletons. The V and J ends lost 8 bases and 4 bases, in that order; junction bases with no gene match: 9. CDR1 and CDR2 from the germline V gene are LNHDA and SQIVND (reference sequence). The CDR3 sequence is 15 residues long. The chain employs TRBV19 and TRBJ2-1; 9 positions agree with TRBD1. The sequence derives from a young woman in good health and CMV-seropositive. Source material: PBMCs. The CDR3 loop reads CASLPTGGIYNEQFF. CDR3 DNA: TGTGCCAGTTTACCTACAGGGGGCATATACAATGAGCAGTTCTTC.